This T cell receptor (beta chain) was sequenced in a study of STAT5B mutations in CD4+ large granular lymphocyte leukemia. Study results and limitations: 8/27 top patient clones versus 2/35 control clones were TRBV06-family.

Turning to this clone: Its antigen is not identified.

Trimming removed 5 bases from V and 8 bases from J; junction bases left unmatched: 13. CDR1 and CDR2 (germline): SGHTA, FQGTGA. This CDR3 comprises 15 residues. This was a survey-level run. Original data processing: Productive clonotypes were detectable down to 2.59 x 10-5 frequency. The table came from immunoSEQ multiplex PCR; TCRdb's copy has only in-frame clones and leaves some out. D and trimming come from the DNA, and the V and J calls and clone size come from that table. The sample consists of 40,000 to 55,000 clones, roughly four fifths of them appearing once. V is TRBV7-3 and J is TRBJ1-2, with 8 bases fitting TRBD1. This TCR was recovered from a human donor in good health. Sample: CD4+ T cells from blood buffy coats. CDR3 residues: CASSPNPGQGQGYTF. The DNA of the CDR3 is TGTGCCAGCAGCCCAAACCCCGGACAGGGTCAAGGCTACACCTTC.